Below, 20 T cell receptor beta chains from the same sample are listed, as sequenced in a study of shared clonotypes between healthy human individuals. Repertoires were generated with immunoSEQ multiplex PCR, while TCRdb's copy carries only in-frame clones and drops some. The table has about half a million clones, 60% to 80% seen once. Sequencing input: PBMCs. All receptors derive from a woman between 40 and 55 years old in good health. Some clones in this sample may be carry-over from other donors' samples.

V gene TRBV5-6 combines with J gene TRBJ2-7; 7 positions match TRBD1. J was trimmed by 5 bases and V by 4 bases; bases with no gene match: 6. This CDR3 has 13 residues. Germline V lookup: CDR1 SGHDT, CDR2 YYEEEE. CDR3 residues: CASSLDRSHEQYF. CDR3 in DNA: TGTGCCAGCAGCCTGGACAGGTCCCACGAGCAGTACTTC.

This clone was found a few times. The CDR3 here is CASSSQMGIGELFF. DNA for the CDR3: TGTGCCAGCAGCTCCCAAATGGGGATCGGGGAGCTGTTTTTT. The chain couples TRBV2 to TRBJ2-2; D is uncertain. The CDR3 consists of 14 residues. Looked up from germline, CDR1 is SNHLY and CDR2 is FYNNEI. Trimming pared 6 bases from V and 7 bases from J, leaving 15 bases between. Based on the CDR3 plus reference TRBV2 and TRBJ2-2, the full variable domain is EPEVTQTPSHQVTQMGQEVILRCVPISNHLYFYWYRQILGQKVEFLVSFYNNEISEKSEIFDDQFSVERPDGSNFTLKIRSTKLEDSAMYFCASSSQMGIGELFFGEGSRLTVL.

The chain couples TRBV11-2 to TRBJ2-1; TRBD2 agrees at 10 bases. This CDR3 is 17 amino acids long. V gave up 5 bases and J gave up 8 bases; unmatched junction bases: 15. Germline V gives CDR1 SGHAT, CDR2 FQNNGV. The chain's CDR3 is CASSPGLAEIIGDEQFF. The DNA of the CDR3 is TGTGCCAGCAGCCCCGGACTAGCGGAAATCATCGGGGATGAGCAGTTCTTC.

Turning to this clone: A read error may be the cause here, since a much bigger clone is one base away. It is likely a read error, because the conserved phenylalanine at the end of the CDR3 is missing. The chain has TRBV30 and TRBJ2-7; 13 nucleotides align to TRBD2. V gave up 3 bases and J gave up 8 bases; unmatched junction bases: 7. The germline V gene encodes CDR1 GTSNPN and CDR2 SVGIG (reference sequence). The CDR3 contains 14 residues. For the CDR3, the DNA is TGTGCCTGGAGGCTACTAGCGGGAGGGCCGAAGCAGTACCTC. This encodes CAWRLLAGGPKQYL.

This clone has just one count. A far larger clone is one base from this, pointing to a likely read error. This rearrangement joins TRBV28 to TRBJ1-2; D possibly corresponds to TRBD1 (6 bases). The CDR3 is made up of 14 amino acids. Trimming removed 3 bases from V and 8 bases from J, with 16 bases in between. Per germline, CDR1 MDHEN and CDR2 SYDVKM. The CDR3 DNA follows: TGTGCCAGCAGTTTTTATGGGGGGCCTGACGGCTACACCTTC. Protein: CASSFYGGPDGYTF.

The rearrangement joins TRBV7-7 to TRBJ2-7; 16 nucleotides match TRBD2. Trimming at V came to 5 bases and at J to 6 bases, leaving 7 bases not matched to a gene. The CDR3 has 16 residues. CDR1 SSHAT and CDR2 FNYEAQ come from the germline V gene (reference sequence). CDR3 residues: CASSKGTSGREGEQYF. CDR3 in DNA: TGTGCCAGCAGCAAAGGGACTAGCGGGAGGGAAGGCGAGCAGTACTTC.

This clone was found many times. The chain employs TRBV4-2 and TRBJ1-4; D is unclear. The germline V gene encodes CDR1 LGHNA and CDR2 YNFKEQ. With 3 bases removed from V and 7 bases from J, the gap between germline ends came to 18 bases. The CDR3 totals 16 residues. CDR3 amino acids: CASSHTLLGAPEKLFF. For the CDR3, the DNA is TGTGCCAGCAGCCATACCCTCCTGGGAGCCCCTGAAAAACTGTTTTTT.

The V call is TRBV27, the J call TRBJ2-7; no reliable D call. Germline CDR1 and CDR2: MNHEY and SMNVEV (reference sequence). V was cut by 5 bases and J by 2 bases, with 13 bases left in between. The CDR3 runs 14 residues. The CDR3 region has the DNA TGTGCCAGCAGTCGACTCCCAGACCCCTACGAGCAGTACTTC. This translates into CASSRLPDPYEQYF.

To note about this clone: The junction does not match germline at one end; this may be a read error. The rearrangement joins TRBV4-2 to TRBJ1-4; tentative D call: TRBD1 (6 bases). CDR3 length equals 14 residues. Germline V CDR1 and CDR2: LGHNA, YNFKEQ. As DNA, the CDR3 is TGTGCCAGCAGCCAGGGGGCTGCTAATGAAAAGCTGTTTTTT. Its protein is CASSQGAANEKLFF.

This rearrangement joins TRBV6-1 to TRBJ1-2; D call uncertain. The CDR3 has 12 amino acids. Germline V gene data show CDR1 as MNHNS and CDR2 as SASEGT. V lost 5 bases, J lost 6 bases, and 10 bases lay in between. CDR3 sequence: CASSSASDGYTF. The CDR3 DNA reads TGTGCCAGCAGTTCCGCCTCAGATGGCTACACCTTC.

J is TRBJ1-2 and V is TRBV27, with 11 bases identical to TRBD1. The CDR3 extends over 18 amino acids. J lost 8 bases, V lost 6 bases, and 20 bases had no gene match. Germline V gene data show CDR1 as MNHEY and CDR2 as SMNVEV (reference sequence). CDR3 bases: TGTGCCAGCAGCCGAGGACAGGGGGCGATTGCAGGGATTCGGGGCTACACCTTC. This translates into CASSRGQGAIAGIRGYTF.

CDR3 bases: TGTGCCAGCAGCGTGGACAGGGGCGAGCAGTACTTC. It translates to CASSVDRGEQYF. The J gene is TRBJ2-7, the V gene TRBV2; 9 bases map to TRBD1. The germline V gene has CDR1 SNHLY and CDR2 FYNNEI. The J segment lost 6 bases and the V segment lost 6 bases, leaving 3 bases of the junction unmatched. This CDR3 spans 12 amino acids.

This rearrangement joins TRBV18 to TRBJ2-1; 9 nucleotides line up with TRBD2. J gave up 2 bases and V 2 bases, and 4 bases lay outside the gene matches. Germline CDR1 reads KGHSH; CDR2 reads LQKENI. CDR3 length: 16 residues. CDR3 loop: CASSPLASGTYNEQFF. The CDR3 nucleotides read TGTGCCAGCTCACCATTGGCTAGCGGGACCTACAATGAGCAGTTCTTC.

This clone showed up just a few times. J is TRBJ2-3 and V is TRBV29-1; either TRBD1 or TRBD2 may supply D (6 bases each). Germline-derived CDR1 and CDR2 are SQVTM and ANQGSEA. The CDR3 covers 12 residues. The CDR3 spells CGGRDQGDTQYF. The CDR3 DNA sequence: TGCGGGGGGCGGGACCAAGGAGATACGCAGTATTTT.

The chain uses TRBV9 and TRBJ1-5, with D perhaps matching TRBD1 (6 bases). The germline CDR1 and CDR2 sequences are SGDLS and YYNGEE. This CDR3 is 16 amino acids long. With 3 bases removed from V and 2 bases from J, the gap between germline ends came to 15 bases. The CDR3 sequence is CASSARGDIRNQPQHF. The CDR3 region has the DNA TGTGCCAGCAGCGCCCGAGGGGACATACGCAATCAGCCCCAGCATTTT.

The CDR3 spells CASSSGGQYF. The DNA for the CDR3 is TGTGCCAGCAGCTCGGGGGGGCAGTATTTT. The chain joins TRBV11-2 to TRBJ2-3; 7 nucleotides align to TRBD2. The germline V gene encodes CDR1 SGHAT and CDR2 FQNNGV. The CDR3 spans 10 residues. With V trimmed by 4 bases and J by 11 bases, 0 bases remained unmatched.

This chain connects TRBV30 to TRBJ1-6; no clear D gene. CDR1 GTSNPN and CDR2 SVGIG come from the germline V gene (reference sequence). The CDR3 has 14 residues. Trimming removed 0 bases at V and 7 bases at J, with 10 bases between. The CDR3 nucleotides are TGTGCCTGGAGTGTCATAAACGGGAATTCACCCCTCCACTTT. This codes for CAWSVINGNSPLHF. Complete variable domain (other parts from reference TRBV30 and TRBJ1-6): SQTIHQWPATLVQPVGSPLSLECTVEGTSNPNLYWYRQAAGRGLQLLFYSVGIGQISSEVPQNLSASRPQDRQFILSSKKLLLSDSGFYLCAWSVINGNSPLHFGNGTRLTVT.

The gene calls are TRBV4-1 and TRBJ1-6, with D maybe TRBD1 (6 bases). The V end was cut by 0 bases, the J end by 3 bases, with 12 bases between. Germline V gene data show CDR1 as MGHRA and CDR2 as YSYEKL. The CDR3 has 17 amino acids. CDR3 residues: CASSQEGAGSYNSPLHF. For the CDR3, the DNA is TGCGCCAGCAGCCAAGAGGGGGCCGGAAGCTATAATTCACCCCTCCACTTT.

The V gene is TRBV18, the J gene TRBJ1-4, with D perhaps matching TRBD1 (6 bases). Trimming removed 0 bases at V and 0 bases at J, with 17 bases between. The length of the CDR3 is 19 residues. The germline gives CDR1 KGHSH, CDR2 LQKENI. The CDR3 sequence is CASSPPRLGDKTTNEKLFF. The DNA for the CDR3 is TGTGCCAGCTCACCACCGCGGTTGGGGGACAAAACAACTAATGAAAAACTGTTTTTT.

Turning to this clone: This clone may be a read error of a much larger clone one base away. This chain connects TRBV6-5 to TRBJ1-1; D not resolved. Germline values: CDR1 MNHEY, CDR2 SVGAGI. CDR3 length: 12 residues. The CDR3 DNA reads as TGTGCCAGCTCTTTGTGGAACACTAAAGCTTTCTTT. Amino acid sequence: CASSLWNTKAFF.